Listed below are T cell receptor beta chains from one sample, sequenced in a study of siplizumab effects on memory and regulatory T cells. Method: immunoSEQ multiplex PCR; TCRdb's copy keeps in-frame clones and lacks some. The sample carries some 75,000 clones, 93% recorded once. What was sequenced was CD8+ T cells sorted from blood. The receptors were sampled from a human donor in good health. The CDR3 runs from the conserved cysteine through the conserved F or W. D genes are given only for firm matches. A clone size is listed for some rows: how often the clone was seen (once, few, many), or a class if it is expanded.

TRBD1 . TRBJ1-5 TRBV9 TGTGCCAGCAGCGGAGACAGGGGGTTCAATCAGCCCCAGCATTTT CASSGDRGFNQPQHF
. . TRBJ2-2 TRBV27 TGTGCCAGCAGTTTCAGCCCAGGTGGCAGGGAGCTGTTTTTT CASSFSPGGRELFF
TRBD1 . TRBJ2-7 TRBV9 TGTGCCAGCAGCGGCGAGACCGGGACAGGGGCCGGCTACGAGCAGTACTTC CASSGETGTGAGYEQYF
. . TRBJ2-7 TRBV19 TGTGCCAGTAGTATTACGGGGGCCTACGAGCAGTACTTC CASSITGAYEQYF
. . TRBJ1-1 TRBV6-5 TGTGCCAGCAGACCCCTTGGAAGCACTGAAGCTTTCTTT CASRPLGSTEAFF
TRBD1 . TRBJ1-4 TRBV28 TGTGCCAGCAGTTTCCGGGACAGCTTTAATGAAAAACTGTTTTTT CASSFRDSFNEKLFF
. . TRBJ1-1 TRBV9 TGTGCCAGCAGCGTATTCAGCAACACTGAAGCTTTCTTT CASSVFSNTEAFF
TRBD2 once TRBJ2-3 TRBV27 TGTGCCAGCAGTTTTGGACTAGCGGGGGGGAATACGCAGTATTTT CASSFGLAGGNTQYF
. . TRBJ2-7 TRBV10-3 TGTGCCATCAGTCCCAGGACCTACGAGCAGTACTTC CAISPRTYEQYF
. . TRBJ2-3 TRBV23-1 TGCGCCAGCAGTGGGGGGTCCAGCACAGATACGCAGTATTTT CASSGGSSTDTQYF
. . TRBJ1-6 TRBV6-4 TGTGCCAGCAGTGACTCGAACCAATCACCCCTCCACTTT CASSDSNQSPLHF
. . TRBJ1-5 TRBV27 TGTGCCAGCAGTTTAACGGCAGGCGGCAATCAGCCCCAGCATTTT CASSLTAGGNQPQHF
TRBD1 . TRBJ1-2 TRBV5-4 TGTGCCAGCAGCCCGACCTTGTGGGACAGGGTCGATGGCTACACCTTC CASSPTLWDRVDGYTF
TRBD2 once TRBJ2-5 TRBV7-3 TGTGCCAGCAGCTTAGGGGGGGTTCAAGAGACCCAGTACTTC CASSLGGVQETQYF
TRBD2 . TRBJ2-1 TRBV9 TGTGCCAGCAGCCCCGGAGGGCGGGGGAATGAGCAGTTCTTC CASSPGGRGNEQFF
. . TRBJ1-4 TRBV4-2 TGTGCCAGCAGCCCCCAGGCTGCAACAACTAATGAAAAACTGTTTTTT CASSPQAATTNEKLFF
. . TRBJ2-7 TRBV5-8 TGTGCCAGCAGCTTGTCAGGGGAGGACGAGCAGTACTTC CASSLSGEDEQYF
. . TRBJ2-1 TRBV27 TGTGCCAGCAGTTCTACAGGGAATGAGCAGTTCTTC CASSSTGNEQFF
. . TRBJ2-1 TRBV11-2 TGTGCCAGCAGTCCTGGAGGAGTCAGGGACTACAATGAGCAGTTCTTC CASSPGGVRDYNEQFF
. . TRBJ2-3 TRBV4-1 TGCGCCAGCAGCCAAGAAGTCAGGGGTACAGATACGCAGTATTTT CASSQEVRGTDTQYF
. . TRBJ2-1 TRBV10-2 TGCGCCAGCAGTGATCCAGGTTCCTACAATGAGCAGTTCTTC CASSDPGSYNEQFF
TRBD2 . TRBJ2-3 TRBV2 TGTGCCGTACCCGGGGAGTCTAGCGGGTATAGCGCAGATACGCAGTATTTT CAVPGESSGYSADTQYF
TRBD2 . TRBJ2-1 TRBV5-6 TGTGCCAGCAGCTTAGGACTAGCGGGGGGGCCCTGGCAGTTCTTC CASSLGLAGGPWQFF
. . TRBJ2-1 TRBV15 TGTGCCACCAGTCCGACTTCCGGGGCAGTAAATGAGCAGTTCTTC CATSPTSGAVNEQFF
TRBD1 . TRBJ2-7 TRBV19 TGTGCCAGTAGTCCCTCCGGGACAGGTCTTTTTGAGGAGCAGTACTTC CASSPSGTGLFEEQYF
. . TRBJ2-3 TRBV15 TGTGCCACCAGCAGAACAGGAGCTAGCACAGATACGCAGTATTTT CATSRTGASTDTQYF
. . TRBJ2-5 TRBV7-6 TGTGCCAGCAGCTTAGTGGAAGAGACCCAGTACTTC CASSLVEETQYF
. . TRBJ1-4 TRBV6-5 TGTGCCAGCAGTTACGGGACACAGAATCCTAATGAAAAACTGTTTTTT CASSYGTQNPNEKLFF
. . TRBJ1-2 TRBV19 TGTGCCAGTAGGACCCTTTCGGGTGTCGGCTACACCTTC CASRTLSGVGYTF
. once TRBJ1-5 TRBV11-2 TGTGCCAGCAGCGAGGGTGGTCAGCCCCAGCATTTT CASSEGGQPQHF
TRBD2 . TRBJ2-5 TRBV11-2 TGTGCCAGCAGCTTAGAGCTAGCGGGGGGGCAAGAGACCCAGTACTTC CASSLELAGGQETQYF
. . TRBJ1-3 TRBV5-6 TGTGCCAGCAGCTTCGGGGTAGGCGGAAACACCATATATTTT CASSFGVGGNTIYF
. . TRBJ2-7 TRBV9 TGTGCCAGCAGCTTAACAGGGCACGAGCAGTACTTC CASSLTGHEQYF
TRBD2 . TRBJ2-3 TRBV27 TGTGCCAGCAGTATAGCGGGGGGGACCACAGATACGCAGTATTTT CASSIAGGTTDTQYF
. . TRBJ2-3 TRBV5-1 TGCGCCAGCCGCGGGACATTCGACACAGATACGCAGTATTTT CASRGTFDTDTQYF
TRBD1 . TRBJ2-2 TRBV9 TGTGCCAGCAGCGTAAACCCCAGGGGGTCGAACACCGGGGAGCTGTTTTTT CASSVNPRGSNTGELFF
. . TRBJ2-3 TRBV6-5 TGTGCCAGCAGTTACGGGGGCAGGAGCACAGATACGCAGTATTTT CASSYGGRSTDTQYF
TRBD1 . TRBJ1-1 TRBV5-1 TGCGCCAGCAGCACGGACAGGCCGAACACTGAAGCTTTCTTT CASSTDRPNTEAFF
. . TRBJ1-4 TRBV19 TGTGCCAGTACCCCCCCAGGGAGTGATCAGGGAAAACTGTTTTTT CASTPPGSDQGKLFF
. . TRBJ1-1 TRBV7-9 TGTGCCAGCAGCTTAGGTTATAAGGGCACTGAAGCTTTCTTT CASSLGYKGTEAFF
. . TRBJ1-1 TRBV19 TGTGCCAGCAAGGAGGGTATCAGTGAAGCTTTCTTT CASKEGISEAFF
TRBD2 . TRBJ2-3 TRBV11-1 TGTGCCAGCAGCCGGGGACTAGTCGCCTCCACAGATACGCAGTATTTT CASSRGLVASTDTQYF
TRBD2 . TRBJ2-3 TRBV7-6 TGTGCCAGCAGCTTAGTCGGCGGGGGGGGAGATACGCAGTATTTT CASSLVGGGGDTQYF
TRBD1 . TRBJ2-2 TRBV14 TGTGCCAGCAGCCAACTCCAGGGGGTGAACACCGGGGAGCTGTTTTTT CASSQLQGVNTGELFF
. . TRBJ2-1 TRBV5-6 TGTGCCAGCAGCTTGGGGCTCAGCTCCTACAATGAGCAGTTCTTC CASSLGLSSYNEQFF
. once TRBJ2-3 TRBV7-3 TGTGCCAGCAGCCCGGCCCTGGCAGATACGCAGTATTTT CASSPALADTQYF
TRBD1 . TRBJ2-1 TRBV13 TGTGCCAGCAGCTACCACAGGGGGCTCTACAATGAGCAGTTCTTC CASSYHRGLYNEQFF
. . TRBJ1-5 TRBV27 TGTGCCAGCCGCCCCGTGGGAGAGGGGAGGCAGCCCCAGCATTTT CASRPVGEGRQPQHF
. . TRBJ2-1 TRBV5-4 TGTGCCAGCAGCCGAGGACAGCACAATGAGCAGTTCTTC CASSRGQHNEQFF
. . TRBJ1-1 TRBV27 TGTGCCAGCACCCCCGGAGCTAGCATGAACACTGAAGCTTTCTTT CASTPGASMNTEAFF
. . TRBJ2-3 TRBV10-1 TGCGCCAGCAGCTCCAGGGGATACACAGATACGCAGTATTTT CASSSRGYTDTQYF
. . TRBJ2-2 TRBV5-1 TGCGCCAGCAGCGACGTTTTTGTAGGGCGGACCACCGGGGAGCTGTTTTTT CASSDVFVGRTTGELFF
. . TRBJ1-5 TRBV2 TGTGCCAGCAGTGCAGGGAGCAATCAGCCCCAGCATTTT CASSAGSNQPQHF
. . TRBJ2-1 TRBV5-1 TGCGCCAGCAGCTCCCCCAGGGGAGCCTACAATGAGCAGTTCTTC CASSSPRGAYNEQFF
. . TRBJ2-1 TRBV6-4 TGTGCCAGCAGTGACGGAGGGGAGCAGTTCTTC CASSDGGEQFF